This T cell receptor (beta chain) derives from a study of beta chain features in type 1 diabetes. Overall study results and limits: Shorter TCRB CDR3s, moderately but significantly so, were found in Type 1 diabetes patients in all four CD4+ subsets.

This CDR3 spans 17 amino acids. Germline CDR1 and CDR2: LNHDA and SQIVND (reference sequence). The V and J ends lost 5 bases and 9 bases, in that order; junction bases with no gene match: 14. Of note for this clone: The antigen is undetermined.

The whole isolated RNA underwent reverse transcription, so sequencing captured expressed TCRB transcripts. Clones were read by immunoSEQ multiplex PCR, and TCRdb kept only the in-frame ones, dropping some. The sample holds fewer than 350,000 clones, approximately 16% seen once. This sequence originates from a man aged 18 to 29 with type 1 diabetes. The sequencing sample was made of naive CD4+ T cells from blood. J is TRBJ1-5 and V is TRBV19; 12 bases are shared with TRBD1. The CDR3 nucleotides read TGTGCCAGTAGTTCGACCGGGACAGGGGGCCACCGACGGCCCCAGCATTTT. Its translation is CASSSTGTGGHRRPQHF.